The next 22 T cell receptor beta chains were all read from a single sample in a study of PD-L1 blockade in urothelial cancer. TCRdb keeps only in-frame clones here, not all; method: immunoSEQ multiplex PCR. The repertoire includes 30,000 or so clones, 80% to 90% of them detected once, and approximately 8.2% sits in the top ten. Documented time point: peripheral blood 6 weeks after treatment start. Sequences were derived from PBMCs, sampled around atezolizumab (anti-PD-L1) treatment. These receptors came from a man at least 80 years old with urothelial cancer.

The J gene is TRBJ2-5, the V gene TRBV5-1, with 10 bases fitting TRBD2. This CDR3 comprises 15 residues. The trim removed 3 bases at V and 2 bases at J, leaving 4 bases unmatched. CDR1 is SGHRS and CDR2 is YFSETQ in the germline V gene. DNA of the CDR3: TGCGCCAGCAGCTCTAGCGGGAGAGGTCAAGAGACCCAGTACTTC. Protein product: CASSSSGRGQETQYF.

V is TRBV20-1 and J is TRBJ1-1; no clear D gene. Trimming removed 7 bases from V and 1 base from J, with 7 bases in between. Per germline, CDR1 DFQATT and CDR2 SNEGSKA (reference sequence). This CDR3 has 11 amino acids. CDR3 amino acids: CSVWRNTEAFF. The CDR3, as DNA: TGCAGTGTCTGGAGGAACACTGAAGCTTTCTTT.

V usage is TRBV5-1 and J usage is TRBJ2-3; D is uncertain. Germline-derived CDR1 and CDR2 are SGHRS and YFSETQ. Deletions cut 4 bases from V and 2 bases from J, with 11 bases between. The CDR3 runs to 14 residues. The CDR3 sequence: CASSLAEVTDTQYF. The CDR3 bases are TGCGCCAGCAGCCTCGCCGAGGTCACAGATACGCAGTATTTT.

The CDR3 DNA sequence: TGTGCCAGCAGTTACTCGATCGGGTGGAGCACTGAAGCTTTCTTT. Residues: CASSYSIGWSTEAFF. The V gene is TRBV6-5, the J gene TRBJ1-1; D is undetermined. V gave up 0 bases and J gave up 4 bases, with 12 bases separating them. The CDR3 spans 15 residues. Germline CDR1 reads MNHEY; CDR2 reads SVGAGI.

The chain combines TRBV7-8 with TRBJ1-2, with 10 bases fitting TRBD1. The length of the CDR3 is 15 residues. The ends lost 5 bases at V and 6 bases at J; junction bases unmatched: 9. Germline-derived CDR1 and CDR2 are SGHVS and FQNEAQ. The CDR3 region is CASSRRDRGSNGYTF. In nucleotides, the CDR3 is TGTGCCAGCAGCCGGAGGGACAGGGGATCTAATGGCTACACCTTC.

This chain joins TRBV5-1 and TRBJ2-3; TRBD2 might be the D (6 bases). The germline V and J ends were trimmed by 0 bases and 3 bases, with 11 bases remaining between them. This CDR3 comprises 15 residues. Germline V CDR1 and CDR2: SGHRS, YFSETQ. Here the CDR3 DNA reads TGCGCCAGCAGCTTGGCGGGGAGGAGAACAGATACGCAGTATTTT. Translation gives CASSLAGRRTDTQYF.

The count of this clone is one. V usage is TRBV30 and J usage is TRBJ2-7, with 8 bases lining up with TRBD2. J lost 2 bases, V lost 1 base, and 7 bases had no gene match. CDR3 length: 15 amino acids. CDR1 is GTSNPN and CDR2 is SVGIG in the germline V gene (reference sequence). CDR3 coding DNA: TGTGCCTGGAGTGAGCTGGGACTAGAGGCCTACGAGCAGTACTTC. Protein product: CAWSELGLEAYEQYF.

The chain is built from TRBV4-1 and TRBJ2-5; 12 bases line up with TRBD2. CDR3 length: 16 amino acids. With V trimmed by 1 base and J by 2 bases, 2 bases remained unmatched. CDR1 and CDR2 from the germline V gene are MGHRA and YSYEKL. The CDR3 protein is CASSQGTSGTQETQYF. As DNA, the CDR3 is TGCGCCAGCAGCCAAGGGACTAGCGGGACTCAAGAGACCCAGTACTTC.

This rearrangement joins TRBV5-1 to TRBJ1-1; D unclear. The CDR3 is made up of 14 amino acids. Looked up from germline, CDR1 is SGHRS and CDR2 is YFSETQ. Trimming took off 8 bases at V and 6 bases at J, with 20 bases between the two ends. This CDR3 is CASRPSLLGAEAFF. CDR3 in DNA: TGCGCCAGTCGTCCTTCCTTATTGGGCGCTGAAGCTTTCTTT.

This chain uses TRBV18 with TRBJ2-2; D is perhaps TRBD2 (6 bases). Germline CDR1 and CDR2: KGHSH and LQKENI. There are 15 residues in the CDR3. V lost 3 bases and J lost 4, with 12 bases in between. The CDR3 DNA follows: TGTGCCAGCTCACCCACTAGCTATCCCACCGGGGAGCTGTTTTTT. It specifies CASSPTSYPTGELFF.

V is TRBV5-1 and J is TRBJ2-7, with a tentative D call TRBD2 (6 bases). This CDR3 is built from 14 residues. V lost 1 base and J 4 bases, leaving 12 bases between the germline ends. Germline loops: CDR1 SGHRS, CDR2 YFSETQ. Here the CDR3 reads CASSLTSSEYEQYF. The CDR3 coding sequence is TGCGCCAGCAGCTTGACTAGCTCCGAATACGAGCAGTACTTC.

This chain links TRBV7-2 with TRBJ2-1; 7 positions agree with TRBD2. The CDR3 consists of 16 residues. V was clipped by 5 bases and J by 5 bases; unmatched bases: 12. Germline CDR1 and CDR2: SGHTA and FQGNSA. The CDR3 nucleotides are TGTGCCAGCAGCCAGCAGACTAGCAACATCCACAATGAGCAGTTCTTC. The encoded protein is CASSQQTSNIHNEQFF.

V gene TRBV27 combines with J gene TRBJ2-1; D is possibly TRBD1 (6 bases). This CDR3 spans 14 amino acids. Trimming removed 5 bases from V and 7 bases from J, with 15 bases in between. Germline V lookup: CDR1 MNHEY, CDR2 SMNVEV (reference sequence). CDR3 coding DNA: TGTGCCAGCAGTAGGCAGGGGCAATTGAATGAGCAGTTCTTC. It translates to CASSRQGQLNEQFF.

The chain combines TRBV5-1 with TRBJ2-1; a possible D gene is TRBD2 (7 bases). The CDR3 runs to 15 residues. The ends were cut back, 2 bases at V and 6 bases at J, with 15 bases in the middle. Looked up from germline, CDR1 is SGHRS and CDR2 is YFSETQ. CDR3 sequence: CASSFLQGGGNEQFF. CDR3 coding DNA: TGCGCCAGCAGCTTCCTACAGGGAGGGGGCAATGAGCAGTTCTTC.

The chain couples TRBV29-1 to TRBJ2-1; 8 bases align to TRBD2. Germline V CDR1 and CDR2: SQVTM, ANQGSEA. The V and J ends lost 5 bases and 9 bases, in that order; junction bases with no gene match: 9. CDR3 length equals 13 residues. The DNA for the CDR3 is TGCAGCGTTATTACGGGACTAGGGGCTGAGCAGTTCTTC. Residues: CSVITGLGAEQFF.

This chain uses TRBV6-1 with TRBJ1-1; 7 bases align to TRBD1. With V trimmed by 5 bases and J by 1 base, 7 bases remained unmatched. Germline assignment: CDR1 MNHNS and CDR2 SASEGT. CDR3 length equals 15 residues. CDR3 sequence reads: CASSSRGTENTEAFF. For the CDR3, the DNA is TGTGCCAGCAGTTCTCGTGGGACAGAGAACACTGAAGCTTTCTTT.

The chain uses TRBV9 and TRBJ2-1; 10 bases map to TRBD2. Germline V gene lookup returns CDR1 SGDLS and CDR2 YYNGEE. The length of the CDR3 is 16 residues. V lost 4 bases and J lost 4; bases outside the gene matches: 8. CDR3 bases: TGTGCCAGCAGCTTATCCCGACTAGCGGGTTACAATGAGCAGTTCTTC. Its translation is CASSLSRLAGYNEQFF.

This chain joins TRBV15 and TRBJ2-6, with a weak D call TRBD1 (6 bases). The V end was cut by 5 bases, the J end by 0 bases, with 11 bases between. This CDR3 is built from 16 residues. The V gene's germline CDR1 is LNHNV and CDR2 YYDKDF (reference sequence). CDR3 sequence reads: CATSVIGGSGANVLTF. CDR3 DNA: TGTGCCACCAGCGTAATAGGGGGCTCTGGGGCCAACGTCCTGACTTTC.

This clone was detected only a few times. The genes are TRBV7-9 and TRBJ2-7; possible D gene TRBD1, 5 bases. The CDR3 contains 15 residues. Germline V gives CDR1 SEHNR, CDR2 FQNEAQ (reference sequence). V lost 3 bases to trimming and J lost 1 base, with 13 bases between them. The CDR3 sequence is CASSFRGARSYEQYF. DNA of the CDR3: TGTGCCAGCAGCTTTCGTGGGGCCAGATCCTACGAGCAGTACTTC.

This chain uses TRBV5-4 with TRBJ2-3; D perhaps matches TRBD1 (6 bases). The germline gives CDR1 SGHNT, CDR2 YYREEE (reference sequence). The CDR3 has 15 amino acids. V lost 1 base and J 3 bases, leaving 12 bases between the germline ends. The CDR3 loop reads CASSLNGGRTDTQYF. Written as DNA, the CDR3 is TGTGCCAGCAGCTTGAATGGGGGCCGAACAGATACGCAGTATTTT. The variable domain in full, with the rest retrieved from reference TRBV5-4 and TRBJ2-3, is ETGVTQSPTHLIKTRGQQVTLRCSSQSGHNTVSWYQQALGQGPQFIFQYYREEENGRGNFPPRFSGLQFPNYSSELNVNALELDDSALYLCASSLNGGRTDTQYFGPGTRLTVL.

This chain links TRBV2 with TRBJ2-7; 9 bases are shared with TRBD1. The CDR3 loop spans 12 amino acids. J lost 5 bases, V lost 7 bases, and 3 bases had no gene match. The V gene's germline CDR1 is SNHLY and CDR2 FYNNEI. The CDR3 protein is CASNRGRNEQYF. The CDR3 DNA is TGTGCCAGCAACAGGGGGCGGAACGAGCAGTACTTC.

The J gene is TRBJ1-1, the V gene TRBV6-1; TRBD1 agrees at 8 bases. The CDR3 extends over 11 amino acids. Trimming at V came to 11 bases and at J to 6 bases, leaving 5 bases not matched to a gene. Per germline, CDR1 MNHNS and CDR2 SASEGT. CDR3 in amino acids: CAVGQGPEAFF. CDR3 DNA sequence: TGTGCCGTCGGACAGGGACCTGAAGCTTTCTTT.